The clone carrying this T cell receptor (beta chain) has at least ten counts. Its antigen remains unknown. The library targeted TCRbeta and was prepared with unique molecular identifiers. TCRdb used MiXCR to reprocess the PCR reads, holding one entry per CDR3 protein. The table shows 580,000 or so distinct CDR3 sequences, with under 30% occurring only once. The data were taken from a study of T-cell reconstitution after alpha-beta-depleted transplantation in children. V lost 3 bases and J 3 bases, leaving 12 bases between the germline ends. Per the germline V gene, CDR1 is DFQATT and CDR2 is SNEGSKA (reference sequence). The CDR3 sequence is 13 residues long. Findings and limits, study-wide: Reports say that about two months after transplant, the alpha-beta T cells came out of several hundred graft clones that had expanded.

Material: PBMCs, mostly from graft donor cells, obtained 360 days after TCRalphabeta/CD19-depleted stem cell transplant. The chain recombines TRBV20-1 with TRBJ2-7; no firm D call. The TCR sequence derives from a boy under two years old who had a stem cell transplant for acute myeloid leukemia, so the T cells may come from the graft donor. CDR3 nucleotide sequence: TGCAGTGCTAGCCACCCGGGCCGCTACGAGCAGTACGTC. Its protein is CSASHPGRYEQYV.